The clone carrying this TCR beta chain appeared many times. The antigen remains undetermined. In the original analysis: The study built a papillary thyroid cancer distant-metastasis classifier from CDR3 differences across clinicopathological groups. TCRdb used MiXCR to call clones anew from the PCR reads. It is TCRdb's table, rather than the study itself, that gives the V and J calls and clone size. The sample consists of approximately 30,000 clones, more than 20% of them appearing once. There were no patients who had received any treatment before thyroid surgery. These data originate in a study of metastatic and nonmetastatic thyroid tumors. As for the study in general: Comparative analysis of repertoires was undertaken across blood and tumor or nodule tissue obtained from malignant and benign thyroid patients. Findings of the study overall: Within blood and tumor, benign nodules reportedly had significantly lower TCR beta diversity than malignant thyroid tumors did.

The germline V gene encodes CDR1 LNHDA and CDR2 SQIVND (reference sequence). CDR3 length: 18 amino acids. Unmatched junction bases numbered 12, after V lost 5 bases and J lost 5 bases. The sequence was obtained from a female donor with papillary thyroid cancer or a benign thyroid nodule (not recorded which). Some clones in this sample may be carry-over from other donors' samples. Sequenced input: blood. The rearrangement uses TRBV19 and TRBJ2-1; 13 bases align to TRBD2. The CDR3 loop is CASSPGTSGTTGNNEQFF. The CDR3 bases are TGTGCCAGTAGTCCTGGGACTAGCGGGACCACGGGCAACAATGAGCAGTTCTTC. Supplemented by reference TRBV19 and TRBJ2-1, the full variable domain reads DGGITQSPKYLFRKEGQNVTLSCEQNLNHDAMYWYRQDPGQGLRLIYYSQIVNDFQKGDIAEGYSVSREKKESFPLTVTSAQKNPTAFYLCASSPGTSGTTGNNEQFFGPGTRLTVL.